This T cell receptor (beta chain) is drawn from a study of OX40 agonist ivuxolimab in advanced cancers. For this clone: Its specificity is unknown.

TCRdb's copy holds only in-frame clones and misses some; the assay was immunoSEQ multiplex PCR. The table has tens of thousands of clones, about 86% seen once; the top ten hold 2% to 2.5%. The V and J ends lost 0 bases and 3 bases respectively, with 17 bases between them. The CDR3 totals 17 residues. Germline V CDR1 and CDR2: LGHNA, YSLEER. Study results and caveats: Partly responding patients at 0.1-3.0 mg/kg showed some of the smallest clonal expansion.

With baseline, cycle 4 day 1, and cycle 7 day 1 as timepoints, blood was sampled. The V and J genes are TRBV4-3 and TRBJ1-2; D is perhaps TRBD1 (6 bases). Source: CD4+ or CD8+ T cells sorted from blood, taken in a trial of the OX40 agonist ivuxolimab. The clonotype originates from an adult with an advanced solid tumor such as melanoma, head and neck, liver or kidney cancer. The CDR3 reads CASSQDVPGRGDYGYTF. In DNA, the CDR3 is TGCGCCAGCAGCCAAGATGTGCCAGGGAGGGGGGACTATGGCTACACCTTC.